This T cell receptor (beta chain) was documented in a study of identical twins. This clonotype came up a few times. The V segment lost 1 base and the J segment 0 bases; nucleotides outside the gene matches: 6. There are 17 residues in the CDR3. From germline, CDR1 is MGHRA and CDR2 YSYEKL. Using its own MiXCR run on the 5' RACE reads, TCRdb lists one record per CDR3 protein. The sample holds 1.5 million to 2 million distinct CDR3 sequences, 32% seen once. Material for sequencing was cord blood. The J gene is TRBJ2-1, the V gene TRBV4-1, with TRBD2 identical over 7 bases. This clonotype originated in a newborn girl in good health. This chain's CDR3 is CASSQVAGEHSYNEQFF. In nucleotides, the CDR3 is TGCGCCAGCAGCCAAGTAGCGGGTGAGCACTCCTACAATGAGCAGTTCTTC.